This record concerns one TCR beta chain sequence. The target antigen is unknown. Extraction and reverse transcription of RNA yielded cDNA as the sequencing template. Data came from immunoSEQ multiplex PCR; TCRdb stores just in-frame clones and leaves some out. Altogether around 190,000 clones are present, over 60% being singletons, with the ten largest covering around 3.9%. Specified treatment: oral pan-JAK inhibitor, 5-10 mg twice daily. The germline CDR1 and CDR2 sequences are MNHEY and SMNVEV (reference sequence). The CDR3 covers 12 residues. V was shortened by 2 bases and J by 7 bases, with 8 bases between the two germline ends. The record originates from a study of CD8+ T cells in alopecia areata. Study results and limitations: Higher clonality and more expanded CD8+ clones appeared in lesional than normal scalp. Possibly as an HLA-related effect, TCR sharing across patients appeared less clear than in mice. The presence of one nonresponder keeps the tie between baseline CD8+ expansion and response uncertain.

This receptor was obtained from a human donor with alopecia areata. The chain carries TRBV27 and TRBJ1-2; no clear D. The source material was CD4+ T cells sorted from blood, sampled at week 4, from a patient treated with tofacitinib. In DNA form, the CDR3 reads TGTGCCAGCAGTTTAAACGGGGTTGGCTACACCTTC. This codes for CASSLNGVGYTF.